The text below deals with one T cell receptor (beta chain). Its specificity is unknown. The data were taken from a study of CXCR3-negative and CXCR3-positive naive CD8 T cells. Study-wide background: Sequencing brought in 150 million or so TRB reads altogether, and each library got about 1.5 +/- 0.3 million.

The study's findings and limits: Comparably high diversity marked both naive subsets, whereas memory CD8+ cells had much lower diversity. Both naive subsets, CXCR3-negative and CXCR3-positive, displayed similar TRBV-TRBJ usage, unlike memory cells.

cDNA libraries for TRB were generated by 5' RACE incorporating UMI labels. TCRdb derives one entry per CDR3 protein from the 5' RACE reads, leaving out DNA. Listed are about 120,000 distinct CDR3 sequences; 0.29% falls within the top ten. The authors gated naive CD8+ T cells as CD45RO-CCR7+CD27+CD95-. The germline V gene has CDR1 SGHTA and CDR2 FQGTGA. The CDR3 consists of 15 residues. J is TRBJ2-1 and V is TRBV7-3; TCRdb picks TRBD2, but there is no DNA to check that call. The clonotype originates from a human donor in good health. Some clones in this sample may be carry-over from other donors' samples. The sample comprised naive CXCR3- CD8+ T cells from blood. Subset denoted: CD45RO-CCR7+CD27+CD95- naive CD8+ T cells lacking CXCR3 (TNR3-). CDR3 in amino acids: CASSRGTSGYNEQFF.